This TCR beta chain was identified during a study of T cell changes during pregnancy in multiple sclerosis. The CDR3 runs to 14 residues. V lost 7 bases and J lost 10; bases outside the gene matches: 12. Per the germline V gene, CDR1 is ENHRY and CDR2 is SYGVKD. Sequencing used immunoSEQ multiplex PCR; TCRdb keeps in-frame clones, though not all of them. The sample consists of fewer than 50,000 clones, less than 95% of them appearing once. The source of this sequence is a female donor with multiple sclerosis, enrolled in a pregnancy study. The chain uses TRBV10-3 and TRBJ2-1; 8 positions agree with TRBD2. Specimen: CD8+ T cells from peripheral blood mononuclear cells, collected in the first trimester of pregnancy. This CDR3 is CAINRAGGLGEQFF. The CDR3 DNA is TGTGCCATCAACCGCGCGGGAGGACTTGGCGAGCAGTTCTTC.